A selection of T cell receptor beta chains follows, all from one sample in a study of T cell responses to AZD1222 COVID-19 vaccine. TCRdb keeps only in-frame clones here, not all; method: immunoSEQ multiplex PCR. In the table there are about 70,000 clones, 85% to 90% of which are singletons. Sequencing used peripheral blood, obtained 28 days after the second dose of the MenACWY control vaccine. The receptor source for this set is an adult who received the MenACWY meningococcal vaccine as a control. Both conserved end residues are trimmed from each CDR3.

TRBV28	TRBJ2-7	ASSTRVVAPYEQY
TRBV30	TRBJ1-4	AWSQGLGEKLF
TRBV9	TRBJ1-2	ASSVDTGTLYGYT
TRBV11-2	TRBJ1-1	ASSAARGWNTEAF
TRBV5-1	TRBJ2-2	ASSIRDRGLWSTGELF
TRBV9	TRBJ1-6	ASSVAPGESNSPLH
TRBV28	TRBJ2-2	ASRGDGKTTGELF
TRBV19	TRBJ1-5	ASSMRRGAGQPQH
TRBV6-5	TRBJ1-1	ASSQQGEEAF
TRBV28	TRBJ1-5	ASSSIRGDYSNQPQH
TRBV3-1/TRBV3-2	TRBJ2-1	ASSQDWRDSYNEQF
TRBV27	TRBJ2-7	ASSPRPAVGQY
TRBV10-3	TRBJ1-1	AIKAGMNTEAF
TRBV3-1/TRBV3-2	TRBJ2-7	ASSLTGGDYEQY
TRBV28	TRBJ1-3	ASRAPSGNTIY
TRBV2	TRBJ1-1	ASTSVTEAF
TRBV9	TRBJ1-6	ASSLRQGNSPLH
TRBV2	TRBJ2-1	ASSRTSGHNEQF
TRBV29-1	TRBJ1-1	SVERQANTEAF
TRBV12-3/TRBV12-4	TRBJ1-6	ASALDTDSPLH
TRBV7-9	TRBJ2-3	ASSSQNSLAGADTQY
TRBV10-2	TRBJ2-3	ASSESRGYSRGKITDTQY
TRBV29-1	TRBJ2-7	SVALGDEQY
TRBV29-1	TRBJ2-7	SVVRTGAKEKQY
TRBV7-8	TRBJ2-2	ASSFGQLATGELF
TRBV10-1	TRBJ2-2	ASSHPGDGAGELF
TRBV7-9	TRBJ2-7	ASSLGQNYEQY
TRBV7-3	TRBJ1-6	ASSLQGGSPLH
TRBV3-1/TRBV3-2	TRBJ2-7	ASSIDRIYEQY
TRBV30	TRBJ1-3	AWSAGGLLSGNTIY
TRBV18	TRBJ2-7	ASSPRGLIYEQY
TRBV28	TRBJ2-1	ASSPGLAGSEQF
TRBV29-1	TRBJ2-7	SVEEDRTYEQY
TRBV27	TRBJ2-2	ASSFLLGQGLGVRGFAGELF
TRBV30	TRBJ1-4	AWSYNRNEKLF